A selection of T cell receptor beta chains follows, all from one sample in a study of beta chain features in type 1 diabetes. Produced via immunoSEQ multiplex PCR; TCRdb's table is partial and in-frame only. The table lists tens of thousands of clones, over 50% of them singletons. The material sequenced was Tregs from blood. These receptor sequences come from a young woman in good health. Each CDR3 is given with its conserved first and last residue. D genes are given only for firm matches. A row's size may be missing; if present it is once, few, many or a size class.

V	J	size	length	D	DNA	CDR3
TRBV11-3	TRBJ2-1	few	17	TRBD1	TGTGCCAGCAGCTTAGAGCGACAGGGCGGTTCCTACAATGAGCAGTTCTTC	CASSLERQGGSYNEQFF
TRBV13	TRBJ2-7	-	13	-	TGTGCCAGCAGACTACGGGGTTCCTACGAGCAGTACTTC	CASRLRGSYEQYF
TRBV6-1	TRBJ2-7	-	15	TRBD1	TGTGCCATCAGTGAATCGGGGACAGGGGCCTACGAGCAGTACTTC	CAISESGTGAYEQYF
TRBV6-5	TRBJ1-5	-	13	-	TGTGCCAGCAGTTTTCGGACTAATCAGCCCCAGCATTTT	CASSFRTNQPQHF
TRBV28	TRBJ1-2	-	13	-	TGTGCCAGCAGTTCCGCGGGGAACTATGGCTACACCTTC	CASSSAGNYGYTF
TRBV30	TRBJ2-7	-	13	TRBD2	TGTGCCTGGAGTCCGGGACTACTCTACGAGCAGTACTTC	CAWSPGLLYEQYF
TRBV2	TRBJ2-1	-	12	TRBD2	TGTGCCAGCAGTCTTAATCGGGACTATGAGTTCTTC	CASSLNRDYEFF
TRBV28	TRBJ2-1	many	17	TRBD2	TGTGCCAGCAGACTTCGACCCAGCGGGAGACTCGGCAATGAGCAGTTCTTC	CASRLRPSGRLGNEQFF
TRBV5-6	TRBJ2-3	few	12	-	TGTGCCAGCAGCTTGGCTAGTGGTACGCAGTATTTT	CASSLASGTQYF
TRBV28	TRBJ2-7	few	16	TRBD2	TGTGCCAGCAGTTTTGGGACGGGACTAGCGGGCTACGAGCAGTACTTC	CASSFGTGLAGYEQYF
TRBV5-1	TRBJ2-3	once	17	-	TGCGCCAGCAGGGAAGCTAGGGGCGCGGTAAGCACAGATACGCAGTATTTT	CASREARGAVSTDTQYF
TRBV5-1	TRBJ2-2	once	13	-	TGCGCCAGCAGGTCTCAGGGATCCGGGGAGCTGTTTTTT	CASRSQGSGELFF
TRBV15	TRBJ1-5	few	19	TRBD1	TGTGCCACCAGCACGAACCCCGGGACAGGGGGATATAGCAATCAGCCCCAGCATTTT	CATSTNPGTGGYSNQPQHF
TRBV29-1	TRBJ2-2	few	15	TRBD1	TGCAGCGTTAAGCCCCGGACAGGTGTTGCCGGGGAGCTGTTTTTT	CSVKPRTGVAGELFF
TRBV4-3	TRBJ1-2	-	15	TRBD1	TGCGCCAGCAGCCAAGTAGTGACAGGGGCTCATGGCTACACCTTC	CASSQVVTGAHGYTF
TRBV7-9	TRBJ2-7	-	14	TRBD1	TGTGCCAGCAGCCCGGGACAGAACACCTACGAGCAGTACTTC	CASSPGQNTYEQYF
TRBV15	TRBJ2-7	once	13	-	TGTGCCACCAGCAGAGATTACTCCTACGAGCAGTACTTC	CATSRDYSYEQYF
TRBV4-1	TRBJ2-1	-	11	-	TGCGCCAGCAGCCAAGGGCTAGGGCAGTTCTTC	CASSQGLGQFF
TRBV29-1	TRBJ2-1	-	14	-	TGCAGCGTTGATGAGGCCGCGGTGGGTAATGAGCAGTTCTTC	CSVDEAAVGNEQFF
TRBV18	TRBJ2-1	-	15	TRBD1	TGTGCCAGCTCACCTTCGACAGGGGGAATCAATGAGCAGTTCTTC	CASSPSTGGINEQFF
TRBV27	TRBJ2-3	few	18	-	TGTGCCAGCAGTTTATCGATCTGGGGCAGGAGTAGCACAGATACGCAGTATTTT	CASSLSIWGRSSTDTQYF
TRBV28	TRBJ2-7	-	14	-	TGTGCCAGCAGTTTGCCAGGACTCACCTACGAGCAGTACTTC	CASSLPGLTYEQYF